Listed below are T cell receptor beta chains from one sample, sequenced in a study of blood T cell repertoires in COVID-19. Some clones are missing from TCRdb's copy, which holds only in-frame ones; the method was immunoSEQ multiplex PCR. The sample lists about 240,000 clones, around four fifths occurring once. The sample taken for sequencing was PBMCs or T cells enriched from blood (not recorded which). The receptors stem from a woman aged 40 to 50 who had been exposed to COVID-19. Both conserved end residues are part of each CDR3. Fields, in order: CDR3 DNA, CDR3 protein, V gene, D gene, clone size, J gene. D genes are given only for firm matches. Clone sizes are given selectively: once, few, many, or a class where the clone is expanded.

TGTGCCAGCAGCCAAGACCCCCTGTCTGAAGCTTTCTTT,CASSQDPLSEAFF,TRBV4-2,NA,NA,TRBJ1-1
TGTGCCAGCAGCTTAGGTCAGGGGCTGAACACTGAAGCTTTCTTT,CASSLGQGLNTEAFF,TRBV7-3,NA,NA,TRBJ1-1
TGTGCCAGCAGTTTGCAGAGGACAGGGATGAACACTGAAGCTTTCTTT,CASSLQRTGMNTEAFF,TRBV28,TRBD1,NA,TRBJ1-1
TGTGCCAGCAGTTTGACAGCTGAAGCTTTCTTT,CASSLTAEAFF,TRBV28,NA,NA,TRBJ1-1
TGCGCCAGCAGCTTGGGTCTACGGGGGGAGTACCAGCAGTACTTC,CASSLGLRGEYQQYF,TRBV5-1,TRBD2,NA,TRBJ2-7
TGTGCCAGCAGATCAGGGGGGAACTATGGCTACACCTTC,CASRSGGNYGYTF,TRBV12-3/TRBV12-4,TRBD1,NA,TRBJ1-2
TGTGCCAGCAGCTTCCCGGGACAGGGGAGATACTATGGCTACACCTTC,CASSFPGQGRYYGYTF,TRBV7-2,TRBD1,NA,TRBJ1-2
TGCGCCAGCCGCCGGGTCCCCGGGTCACCCCTCCACTTT,CASRRVPGSPLHF,TRBV5-1,NA,few,TRBJ1-6
TGTGCCAGCAGTCCCGCAGACTTCTATGGCTACACCTTC,CASSPADFYGYTF,TRBV27,NA,NA,TRBJ1-2
TGTGCCAGCAGCGCGCCCCGAGGACTAGCGGGGGGGCCGAGCACCGGGGAGTTGTTTTTT,CASSAPRGLAGGPSTGELFF,TRBV9,TRBD2,NA,TRBJ2-2